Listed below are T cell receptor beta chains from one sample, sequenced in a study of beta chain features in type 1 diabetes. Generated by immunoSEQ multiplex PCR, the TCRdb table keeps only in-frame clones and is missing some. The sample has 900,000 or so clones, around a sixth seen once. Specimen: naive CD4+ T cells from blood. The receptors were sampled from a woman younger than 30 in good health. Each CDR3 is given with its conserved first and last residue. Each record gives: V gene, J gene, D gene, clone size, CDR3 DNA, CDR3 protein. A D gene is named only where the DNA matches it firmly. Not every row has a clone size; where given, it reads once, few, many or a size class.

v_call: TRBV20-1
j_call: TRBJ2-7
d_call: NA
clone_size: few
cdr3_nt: TGCAGTGCTAACATTTACGAGCAGTACTTC
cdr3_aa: CSANIYEQYF

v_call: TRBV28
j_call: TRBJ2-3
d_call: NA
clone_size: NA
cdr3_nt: TGTGCCAGCAGTCCCCGCCGGGGTGCAGGGCACACAGATACGCAGTATTTT
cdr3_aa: CASSPRRGAGHTDTQYF

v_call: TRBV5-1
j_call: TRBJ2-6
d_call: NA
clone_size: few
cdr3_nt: TGCGCCAGCAGCTTGGAAGGGAGTGGCTCTGGGGCCAACGTCCTGACTTTC
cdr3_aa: CASSLEGSGSGANVLTF

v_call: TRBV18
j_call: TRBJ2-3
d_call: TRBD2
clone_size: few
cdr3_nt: TGTGCCAGCTCACCCTTGGGACTAGCGGAAAACACAGATACGCAGTATTTT
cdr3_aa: CASSPLGLAENTDTQYF

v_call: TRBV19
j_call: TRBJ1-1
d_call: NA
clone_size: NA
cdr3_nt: TGTGCCAGTAGTAGCACGGTATTCACTGAAGCTTTCTTT
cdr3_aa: CASSSTVFTEAFF

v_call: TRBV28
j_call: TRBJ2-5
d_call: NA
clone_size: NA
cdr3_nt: TGTGCCAGCAGTTTTAGGTCCAGCCCGTTTTGGAAGACCCAGTACTTC
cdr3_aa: CASSFRSSPFWKTQYF

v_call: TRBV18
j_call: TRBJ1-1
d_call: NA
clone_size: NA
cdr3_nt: TGTGCCAGCTCACCACCAGTGGGCACTGAAGCTTTCTTT
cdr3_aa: CASSPPVGTEAFF

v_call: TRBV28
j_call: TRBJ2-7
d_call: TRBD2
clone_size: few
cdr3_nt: TGTGCCAGCAGTCCCCAACGTGGGGGGGTTTTCTACGAGCAGTACTTC
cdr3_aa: CASSPQRGGVFYEQYF

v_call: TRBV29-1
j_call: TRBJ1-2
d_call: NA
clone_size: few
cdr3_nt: TGCAGCGTTGAACGTGGGGGAATTAGGTACGGCTACACCTTC
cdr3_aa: CSVERGGIRYGYTF

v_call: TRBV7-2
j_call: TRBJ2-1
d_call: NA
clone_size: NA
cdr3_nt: TGTGCCAGCAGCTTGATCCCTTCAACAGGGGAGCAGTTCTTC
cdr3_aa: CASSLIPSTGEQFF

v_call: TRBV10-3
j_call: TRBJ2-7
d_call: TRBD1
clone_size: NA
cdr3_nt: TGTGCCACCGGGACAGGCGCCACGGACGAGCAGTACTTC
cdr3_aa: CATGTGATDEQYF

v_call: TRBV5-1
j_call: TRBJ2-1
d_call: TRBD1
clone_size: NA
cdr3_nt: TGCGCCAGCAGCTGGGGACAGGGCGACAGGAAGCAGTTCTTC
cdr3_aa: CASSWGQGDRKQFF

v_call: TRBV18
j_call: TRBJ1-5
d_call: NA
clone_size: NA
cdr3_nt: TGTGCCAGCTCTAGCTTTTATAGCAATCAGCCCCAGCATTTT
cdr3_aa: CASSSFYSNQPQHF

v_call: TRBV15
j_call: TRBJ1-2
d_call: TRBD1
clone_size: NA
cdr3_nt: TGTGCCACCAGCAACCAGGACAGGATTAACTATGGCTACACCTTC
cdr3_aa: CATSNQDRINYGYTF

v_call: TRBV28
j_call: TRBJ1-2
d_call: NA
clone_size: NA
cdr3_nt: TGTGCCATCCGGAGGGATCTCCAGGATGGCTACACCTTC
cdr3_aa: CAIRRDLQDGYTF

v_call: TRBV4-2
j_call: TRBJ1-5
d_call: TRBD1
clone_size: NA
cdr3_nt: TGTGCCAGCAGCCCGACCCGGGACAGATATCAGCCCCAGCATTTT
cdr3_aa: CASSPTRDRYQPQHF

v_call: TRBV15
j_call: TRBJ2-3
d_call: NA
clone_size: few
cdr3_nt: TGTGCCACCAGCAGAGAGGCGGACAGCCTCACAGATACGCAGTATTTT
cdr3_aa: CATSREADSLTDTQYF

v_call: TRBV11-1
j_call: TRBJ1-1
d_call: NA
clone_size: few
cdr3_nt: TGTGCCAGCAGCTTAAGGCAGATCACTGAAGCTTTCTTT
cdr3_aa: CASSLRQITEAFF

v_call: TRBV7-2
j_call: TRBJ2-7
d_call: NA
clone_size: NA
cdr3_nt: TGTGCCAGCAGCTTAGTCTTGGCAGGGGGGGCCTACGAGCAGTACTTC
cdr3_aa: CASSLVLAGGAYEQYF

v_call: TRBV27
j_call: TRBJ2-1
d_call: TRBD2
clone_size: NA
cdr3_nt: TGTGCCAGCAGTAAAAGATTCGGGACTACAATCTACAATGAGCAGTTCTTC
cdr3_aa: CASSKRFGTTIYNEQFF

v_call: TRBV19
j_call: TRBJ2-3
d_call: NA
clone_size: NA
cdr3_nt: TGTGCCAGTTCGACGGGACTCGCCACAGATACGCAGTATTTT
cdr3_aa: CASSTGLATDTQYF

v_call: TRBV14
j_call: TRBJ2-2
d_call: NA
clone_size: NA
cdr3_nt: TGTGCCAGCAGCCGGAGTGTCCGCGGATGGCATTCCGGGGAGCTGTTTTTT
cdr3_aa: CASSRSVRGWHSGELFF